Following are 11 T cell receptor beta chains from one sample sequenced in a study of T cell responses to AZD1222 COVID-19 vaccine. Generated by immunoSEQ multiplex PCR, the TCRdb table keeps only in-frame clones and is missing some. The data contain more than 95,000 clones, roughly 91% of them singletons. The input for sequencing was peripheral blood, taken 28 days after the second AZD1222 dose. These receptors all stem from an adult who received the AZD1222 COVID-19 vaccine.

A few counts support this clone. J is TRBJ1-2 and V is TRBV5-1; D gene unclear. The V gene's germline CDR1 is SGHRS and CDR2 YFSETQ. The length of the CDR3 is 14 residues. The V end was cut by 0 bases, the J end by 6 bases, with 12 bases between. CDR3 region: CASSLARGGNGYTF. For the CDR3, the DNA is TGCGCCAGCAGCTTGGCCCGGGGAGGGAATGGCTACACCTTC.

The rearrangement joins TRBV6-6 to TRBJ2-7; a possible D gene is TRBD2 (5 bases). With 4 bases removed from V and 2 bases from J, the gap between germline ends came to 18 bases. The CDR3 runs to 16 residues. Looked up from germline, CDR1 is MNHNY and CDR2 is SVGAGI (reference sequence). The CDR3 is CASSSTSPGSAYEQYF. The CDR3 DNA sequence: TGTGCCAGCAGTTCCACGTCACCGGGGTCCGCCTACGAGCAGTACTTC.

The CDR3: CASSQMRYEQYF. CDR3 coding DNA: TGTGCCAGCAGCCAAATGCGCTACGAGCAGTACTTC. V gene TRBV12-3 or TRBV12-4 combines with J gene TRBJ2-7; D is unclear. This CDR3 region has 12 residues. V lost 6 bases, J lost 3 bases, and 9 bases lay in between.

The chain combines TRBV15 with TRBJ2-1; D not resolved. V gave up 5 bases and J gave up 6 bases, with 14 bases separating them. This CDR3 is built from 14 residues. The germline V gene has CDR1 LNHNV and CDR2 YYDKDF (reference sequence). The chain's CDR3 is CATSQQRGSNEQFF. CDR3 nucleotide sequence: TGTGCCACCAGCCAACAACGAGGCTCCAATGAGCAGTTCTTC.

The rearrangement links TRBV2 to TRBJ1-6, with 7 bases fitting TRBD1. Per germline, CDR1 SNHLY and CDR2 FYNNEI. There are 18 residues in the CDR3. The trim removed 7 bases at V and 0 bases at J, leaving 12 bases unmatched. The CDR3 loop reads CASTSQGVFSSYNSPLHF. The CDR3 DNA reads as TGTGCCAGCACAAGCCAGGGGGTTTTTAGCTCCTATAATTCACCCCTCCACTTT.

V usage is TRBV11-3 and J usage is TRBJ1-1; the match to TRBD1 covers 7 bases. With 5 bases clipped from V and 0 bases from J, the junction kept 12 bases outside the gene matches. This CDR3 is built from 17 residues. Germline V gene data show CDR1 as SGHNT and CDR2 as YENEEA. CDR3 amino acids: CASSPIGTAQMNTEAFF. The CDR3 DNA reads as TGTGCCAGCAGCCCGATTGGGACAGCCCAAATGAACACTGAAGCTTTCTTT.

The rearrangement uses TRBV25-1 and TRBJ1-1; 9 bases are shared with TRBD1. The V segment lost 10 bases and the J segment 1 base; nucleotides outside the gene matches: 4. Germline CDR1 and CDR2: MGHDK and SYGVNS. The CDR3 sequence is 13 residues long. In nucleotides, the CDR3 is TGTGCCACCCGGGACAGGGCGAACACTGAAGCTTTCTTT. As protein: CATRDRANTEAFF.

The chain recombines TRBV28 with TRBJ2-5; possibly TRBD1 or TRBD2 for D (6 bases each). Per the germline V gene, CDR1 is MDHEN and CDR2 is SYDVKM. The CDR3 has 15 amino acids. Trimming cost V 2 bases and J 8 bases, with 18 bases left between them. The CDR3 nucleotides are TGTGCCAGCAGTTTAGAGGGGGGCCCGCGTAGTACCCAGTACTTC. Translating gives CASSLEGGPRSTQYF. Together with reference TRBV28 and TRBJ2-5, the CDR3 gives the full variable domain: DVKVTQSSRYLVKRTGEKVFLECVQDMDHENMFWYRQDPGLGLRLIYFSYDVKMKEKGDIPEGYSVSREKKERFSLILESASTNQTSMYLCASSLEGGPRSTQYFGPGTRLLVL.

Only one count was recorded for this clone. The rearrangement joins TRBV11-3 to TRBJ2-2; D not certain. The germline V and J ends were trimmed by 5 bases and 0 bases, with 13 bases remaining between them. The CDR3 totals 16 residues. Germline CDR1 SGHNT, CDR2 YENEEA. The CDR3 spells CASSHPVQANTGELFF. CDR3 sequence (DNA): TGTGCCAGCAGCCATCCTGTCCAGGCGAACACCGGGGAGCTGTTTTTT. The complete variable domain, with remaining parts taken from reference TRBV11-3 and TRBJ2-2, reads EAGVVQSPRYKIIEKKQPVAFWCNPISGHNTLYWYLQNLGQGPELLIRYENEEAVDDSQLPKDRFSAERLKGVDSTLKIQPAELGDSAVYLCASSHPVQANTGELFFGEGSRLTVL.

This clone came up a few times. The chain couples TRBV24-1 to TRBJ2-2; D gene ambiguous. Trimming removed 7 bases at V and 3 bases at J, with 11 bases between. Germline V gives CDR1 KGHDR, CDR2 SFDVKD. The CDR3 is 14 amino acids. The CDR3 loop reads CATSADPYTGELFF. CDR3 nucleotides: TGTGCCACCAGCGCAGACCCGTACACCGGGGAGCTGTTTTTT.

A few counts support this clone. CDR3 DNA sequence: TGTGCCAGCAGCATAAACGACAGGGTATTTTTT. It codes for CASSINDRVFF. The V gene is TRBV5-6, the J gene TRBJ2-2; TRBD1 matches at 7 bases. Germline V lookup: CDR1 SGHDT, CDR2 YYEEEE. The CDR3 totals 11 residues. With V trimmed by 4 bases and J by 17 bases, 8 bases remained unmatched.